This T cell receptor (beta chain) was obtained from a study of tumor-infiltrating lymphocytes in primary liver carcinoma. CDR3 length: 12 residues. Germline V gene sequence: CDR1 GTSNPN, CDR2 SVGIG (reference sequence). Unsorted whole blood supplied the RNA, and germline DNA was extracted too. About 4 milliliters of peripheral blood were gathered ahead of the operation. As regards this clonotype: Relative to the germline gene, one junction end is altered; a read error may explain this.

The investigators made TCR beta cDNA from approximately 500 ng total RNA, using a constant-region primer. Researchers made the TCR beta libraries by running three nested multiplex PCR rounds with slightly modified ARM-PCR. The first two PCR rounds, approximately 11 cycles each, used TRBV1-TRBV30 forward primers and a C-beta reverse primer. A single record per CDR3 protein comes from TCRdb applying MiXCR to the multiplex PCR reads. The sample lists about 350,000 distinct CDR3 sequences, about 65% seen once, with about 6.5% in the top ten. This clonotype was obtained from a man aged 40-55 years with primary liver carcinoma and hepatitis B virus infection. Sequencing input: peripheral blood. The V call is TRBV30, the J call TRBJ2-1; D remains unclear. CDR3 in amino acids: CAWTPQNNEHFF. CDR3 bases: TGTGCCTGGACTCCACAGAACAATGAGCACTTCTTC.